Below, 12 T cell receptor beta chains from the same sample are listed, as sequenced in a study of blood T cell repertoires in COVID-19. Method: immunoSEQ multiplex PCR; TCRdb's copy keeps in-frame clones and lacks some. Here the sample spans approximately 300,000 clones, about 83% being singletons. Sequenced: peripheral blood. The source of these receptors is a woman between 50 and 59 years old with acute or convalescent COVID-19.

The V call is TRBV9, the J call TRBJ2-1, with TRBD2 identical over 8 bases. The CDR3 has 15 amino acids. The ends lost 3 bases at V and 9 bases at J; junction bases unmatched: 11. From germline, CDR1 is SGDLS and CDR2 YYNGEE. DNA for the CDR3: TGTGCCAGCAGCGAGCCGGGTAGCGGGATCTCTGAGCAGTTCTTC. Its protein product is CASSEPGSGISEQFF.

The rearrangement links TRBV5-1 to TRBJ2-1; TRBD2 aligns across 9 bases. This CDR3 is 15 amino acids long. Germline V gene sequence: CDR1 SGHRS, CDR2 YFSETQ. Trimming cost V 0 bases and J 9 bases; bases outside gene matches: 7. The CDR3 nucleotides are TGCGCCAGCAGCTTGGTTCTAGCGGGGAAGGGTGAGCAGTTCTTC. This sequence encodes CASSLVLAGKGEQFF. Based on the CDR3 plus reference TRBV5-1 and TRBJ2-1, the full variable domain is KAGVTQTPRYLIKTRGQQVTLSCSPISGHRSVSWYQQTPGQGLQFLFEYFSETQRNKGNFPGRFSGRQFSNSRSEMNVSTLELGDSALYLCASSLVLAGKGEQFFGPGTRLTVL.

The chain recombines TRBV9 with TRBJ2-5; D remains unclear. Per the germline V gene, CDR1 is SGDLS and CDR2 is YYNGEE. The CDR3 runs to 11 residues. V shed 0 bases and J shed 5 bases, with 2 bases lying between them. The CDR3 region has the DNA TGTGCCAGCAGCGTAGCGGAGACCCAGTACTTC. This encodes CASSVAETQYF.

In the case of this clone: One end of the junction fails to match germline, which may point to a read error. The rearrangement links TRBV7-7 to TRBJ1-4; no definite D call. The CDR3 loop spans 13 amino acids. Per germline, CDR1 SSHAT and CDR2 FNYEAQ (reference sequence). CDR3 bases: TGTGCTAGCAGCACGATAAAGCGGGTAAAACTGTTTTTT. Encoded protein: CASSTIKRVKLFF.

The J gene is TRBJ2-6, the V gene TRBV6-1; 12 nucleotides agree with TRBD1. This CDR3 has 18 residues. Germline lookup yields CDR1 MNHNS and CDR2 SASEGT. With 3 bases clipped from V and 4 bases from J, the junction kept 7 bases outside the gene matches. The CDR3 sequence is CASSDWGTGGAGANVLTF. Written as DNA, the CDR3 is TGTGCCAGCAGTGATTGGGGGACAGGGGGCGCCGGGGCCAACGTCCTGACTTTC.

The chain has TRBV28 and TRBJ2-1; 7 bases match TRBD1. In germline, CDR1 is MDHEN, CDR2 SYDVKM. The CDR3 has 18 residues. Losses at the gene ends were 7 bases for V and 2 bases for J; bases not matched to a gene: 17. In DNA, the CDR3 is TGTGCCAGCAAACCGACAGGGAGCCGTTGGGGCGCCTACAATGAGCAGTTCTTC. The encoded protein is CASKPTGSRWGAYNEQFF. Looking up the rest from reference TRBV28 and TRBJ2-1 gives the full variable domain: DVKVTQSSRYLVKRTGEKVFLECVQDMDHENMFWYRQDPGLGLRLIYFSYDVKMKEKGDIPEGYSVSREKKERFSLILESASTNQTSMYLCASKPTGSRWGAYNEQFFGPGTRLTVL.

This chain links TRBV28 with TRBJ1-5; TRBD1 matches 7 bases. From germline, CDR1 is MDHEN and CDR2 SYDVKM. The V segment lost 4 bases and the J segment 5 bases; nucleotides outside the gene matches: 14. The length of the CDR3 is 17 residues. Here the CDR3 DNA reads TGTGCCAGCAGTTCCCCGCGGGACAGACTTTGGCATCAGCCCCAGCATTTT. Encoded protein: CASSSPRDRLWHQPQHF.

This chain uses TRBV24-1 with TRBJ2-1; D possibly corresponds to TRBD1 (6 bases). Germline V gene sequence: CDR1 KGHDR, CDR2 SFDVKD. The CDR3 covers 15 residues. The ends were cut back, 4 bases at V and 5 bases at J, with 14 bases in the middle. The CDR3: CATSDPGEMDNEQFF. The CDR3 DNA is TGTGCCACCAGTGACCCAGGGGAAATGGACAATGAGCAGTTCTTC.

The V gene is TRBV15, the J gene TRBJ2-7; TRBD2 matches at 13 bases. Germline loops: CDR1 LNHNV, CDR2 YYDKDF (reference sequence). V lost 4 bases to trimming and J lost 3 bases; unmatched junction nucleotides: 6. The CDR3 length is 16 residues. The CDR3, as DNA: TGTGCCACCAGCATTGGGACTAGCGGGAACGGCTACGAGCAGTACTTC. It yields the protein CATSIGTSGNGYEQYF.

The chain is built from TRBV28 and TRBJ2-7; 7 bases are shared with TRBD1. Germline trimming cut 2 bases from V and 5 bases from J; bases unmatched to any gene: 3. The CDR3 is 13 residues long. Germline values: CDR1 MDHEN, CDR2 SYDVKM. The DNA of the CDR3 is TGTGCCAGCAGTTTAAACAGGGGCCACGAGCAGTACTTC. Amino acid sequence: CASSLNRGHEQYF.

The V call is TRBV4-1, the J call TRBJ1-4, with 7 bases lining up with TRBD1. This CDR3 has 15 residues. CDR1 is MGHRA, CDR2 YSYEKL, per germline. Losses at the gene ends were 3 bases for V and 3 bases for J; bases not matched to a gene: 4. As DNA, the CDR3 is TGCGCCAGCAGCCAGACCGGGACAGCTAATGAAAAACTGTTTTTT. This codes for CASSQTGTANEKLFF.

A few counts support this clone. This chain connects TRBV5-5 to TRBJ1-6; D unclear. This CDR3 is built from 13 residues. Germline V gene lookup returns CDR1 SGHKS and CDR2 YYEKEE (reference sequence). V dropped 0 bases and J dropped 14 bases, with 12 bases sitting between them. The CDR3 DNA reads TGTGCCAGCAGCTTGGCCGTCGGTATAGCCCTCCACTTT. Its translation is CASSLAVGIALHF.